The 10 T cell receptor beta chains below were found in one sample sequenced in a study of OX40 agonist ivuxolimab in advanced cancers. Produced via immunoSEQ multiplex PCR; TCRdb's table is partial and in-frame only. This table has approximately 76,000 clones, 92% appearing once. The sequencing used CD4+ or CD8+ T cells sorted from blood, collected in a trial of the OX40 agonist ivuxolimab. The receptors were gathered from an adult with an advanced solid tumor such as melanoma, head and neck, liver or kidney cancer.

The chain employs TRBV19 and TRBJ1-1; D not resolved. Per the germline V gene, CDR1 is LNHDA and CDR2 is SQIVND (reference sequence). The CDR3 runs to 15 residues. V was shortened by 2 bases and J by 0 bases, with 10 bases between the two germline ends. The CDR3: CASSIFGEMNTEAFF. The CDR3 DNA reads as TGTGCCAGTAGTATATTCGGTGAAATGAACACTGAAGCTTTCTTT.

In DNA form, the CDR3 reads TGTGCCATTCTTCGGGGCGGCGGCTACACCTTC. Its protein product is CAILRGGGYTF. The rearrangement links TRBV10-3 to TRBJ1-2; D perhaps matches TRBD1 (5 bases). The CDR3 loop spans 11 amino acids. Trimming left V 9 bases short and J 8 bases short, with 13 bases between. Germline V gene sequence: CDR1 ENHRY, CDR2 SYGVKD.

This chain links TRBV5-4 with TRBJ2-3; 8 nucleotides agree with TRBD2. CDR1 SGHNT and CDR2 YYREEE come from the germline V gene (reference sequence). This CDR3 is 13 amino acids long. CDR3 sequence reads: CASAGGGEDTQYF. The CDR3 DNA sequence: TGTGCTAGCGCGGGGGGCGGGGAAGATACGCAGTATTTT.

The count of this clone is one. The chain combines TRBV6-5 with TRBJ1-2; D is unresolved. V was pared by 2 bases and J by 4 bases, with 8 bases between. The germline gives CDR1 MNHEY, CDR2 SVGAGI. The CDR3 sequence is 13 residues long. CDR3 loop: CASSYEGSYGYTF. CDR3 in DNA: TGTGCCAGCAGTTACGAGGGCAGCTATGGCTACACCTTC.

The chain combines TRBV10-3 with TRBJ1-4, with no clear D. Germline CDR1 ENHRY, CDR2 SYGVKD. This CDR3 has 12 amino acids. V gave up 3 bases and J gave up 8 bases, with 7 bases separating them. CDR3 nucleotide sequence: TGTGCCATCAGTGAAAAGGACGAAAAACTGTTTTTT. This translates into CAISEKDEKLFF.

The V gene is TRBV27, the J gene TRBJ2-6; 7 bases align to TRBD2. V lost 8 bases to trimming and J lost 0 bases; unmatched junction nucleotides: 10. CDR1 and CDR2 from the germline V gene are MNHEY and SMNVEV (reference sequence). The CDR3 runs 17 residues. The CDR3 protein is CASGWLAVNSGANVLTF. CDR3 DNA: TGTGCCAGCGGGTGGCTAGCGGTGAACTCTGGGGCCAACGTCCTGACTTTC. Filled out from reference TRBV27 and TRBJ2-6, the complete variable domain reads EAQVTQNPRYLITVTGKKLTVTCSQNMNHEYMSWYRQDPGLGLRQIYYSMNVEVTDKGDVPEGYKVSRKEKRNFPLILESPSPNQTSLYFCASGWLAVNSGANVLTFGAGSRLTVL.

The chain links TRBV9 to TRBJ2-3; 16 nucleotides align to TRBD2. V shed 4 bases and J 1 base; nucleotides not matched to a gene: 6. The CDR3 length is 18 residues. Germline V gene lookup returns CDR1 SGDLS and CDR2 YYNGEE. CDR3 sequence reads: CASSTGTSGGVGTDTQYF. In nucleotides, the CDR3 is TGTGCCAGCAGCACCGGGACTAGCGGGGGGGTGGGCACAGATACGCAGTATTTT.

The chain has TRBV6-6 and TRBJ2-7; perhaps TRBD1 as D (6 bases). The V end was cut by 2 bases, the J end by 4 bases, with 9 bases between. From germline, CDR1 is MNHNY and CDR2 SVGAGI (reference sequence). The CDR3 has 13 amino acids. CDR3: CASSYAGAYEQYF. DNA for the CDR3: TGTGCCAGCAGTTACGCAGGGGCTTACGAGCAGTACTTC.

The chain is built from TRBV29-1 and TRBJ2-3; D remains ambiguous. V gave up 8 bases and J gave up 2 bases, with 14 bases separating them. The CDR3 is 13 amino acids. Germline values: CDR1 SQVTM, CDR2 ANQGSEA. CDR3 sequence (DNA): TGCAGCACCTGGGGTGGGGACACAGATACGCAGTATTTT. It translates to CSTWGGDTDTQYF.

This rearrangement joins TRBV27 to TRBJ2-5; a possible D gene is TRBD1 (6 bases). Germline V lookup: CDR1 MNHEY, CDR2 SMNVEV (reference sequence). CDR3 length: 15 amino acids. V lost 2 bases to trimming and J lost 4 bases, with 14 bases between them. The CDR3 region has the DNA TGTGCCAGCAGTTTAGGCCTGGGGGCGGGAGAGACCCAGTACTTC. Residues: CASSLGLGAGETQYF.